The sequence of this TCR beta chain was determined in a study of CD8+ T cells in alopecia areata. Germline CDR1 is MGHDK and CDR2 is SYGVNS. This CDR3 has 11 residues. The V gene lost 6 bases and the J gene lost 8 bases, with 10 bases spanning the gap. TCR sequencing used cDNA made by reverse transcription of extracted RNA. The method was immunoSEQ multiplex PCR; TCRdb's version includes in-frame clones alone and lacks a portion of them. The sample shows 90,000 to 150,000 clones, 55% to 65% of them seen only once. This TCR was sampled from a human donor in good health. The specimen was CD4+ T cells sorted from blood. This chain joins TRBV25-1 and TRBJ1-2, with unresolved D. The CDR3 DNA reads as TGTGCCAGCAGCTGGGGATGGGGCTACACCTTC. It encodes CASSWGWGYTF.